A selection of T cell receptor beta chains follows, all from one sample in a study of blood T cell repertoires in COVID-19. Assay: immunoSEQ multiplex PCR; the TCRdb copy retains only in-frame clones and omits some. Found here are about 250,000 clones, roughly nine tenths of them singletons; the top ten hold 4% to 5%. The sample taken for sequencing was peripheral blood. The receptors here all came from a woman aged 40 to 55 who had recovered from COVID-19. CDR3s include the opening cysteine and the closing phenylalanine or tryptophan. A D gene is named only where the DNA matches it firmly. For some rows the clone size is stated as once, few or many, or as a class when expanded; others skip it.

-,TRBV10-3,-,TRBJ2-3,TGTGCCACCCGGGGGACGCTGGACGAGGCAGATACGCAGTATTTT,CATRGTLDEADTQYF
once,TRBV7-9,TRBD1,TRBJ1-4,TGTGCCAGCAGCTCGGGACAGGGCGATGAAAAACTGTTTTTT,CASSSGQGDEKLFF
-,TRBV11-3,TRBD2,TRBJ2-1,TGTGCCAGCAGCTTTATACTAGCGGGAGAGTATGAGCAGTTCTTC,CASSFILAGEYEQFF
-,TRBV5-4,TRBD1,TRBJ1-1,TGTGCCAGCAGCCCCGGGACAGGGCCCACTGAAGCTTTCTTT,CASSPGTGPTEAFF
-,TRBV5-1,-,TRBJ2-3,TGCGCCAGCAGCTTGGTTGGACTCCCCACAGATACGCAGTATTTT,CASSLVGLPTDTQYF
-,TRBV30,-,TRBJ2-1,TGTGCCTGGAGACTGATCCGGACTGCCTCCTACAATGAGCAGTTCTTC,CAWRLIRTASYNEQFF
-,TRBV5-4,TRBD2,TRBJ2-3,TGTGCCAGCAGCCCGGGACTAGAACGCACAGATACGCAGTATTTT,CASSPGLERTDTQYF
-,TRBV3-1/TRBV3-2,TRBD2,TRBJ2-1,TGTGCCAGCAGGGCACCGGGACTAGCGGGAGTCAATGAGCAGTTCTTC,CASRAPGLAGVNEQFF
-,TRBV3-1/TRBV3-2,TRBD2,TRBJ2-7,TGTGCCAGCAGCCAAGATCCGGGGGGGACGGACGAGCAGTACTTC,CASSQDPGGTDEQYF
many,TRBV7-7,-,TRBJ1-5,TGTGCCAGCAGCTTAGCGGCCTTCCCAGGGGAAAGCAATCAGCCCCAGCATTTT,CASSLAAFPGESNQPQHF